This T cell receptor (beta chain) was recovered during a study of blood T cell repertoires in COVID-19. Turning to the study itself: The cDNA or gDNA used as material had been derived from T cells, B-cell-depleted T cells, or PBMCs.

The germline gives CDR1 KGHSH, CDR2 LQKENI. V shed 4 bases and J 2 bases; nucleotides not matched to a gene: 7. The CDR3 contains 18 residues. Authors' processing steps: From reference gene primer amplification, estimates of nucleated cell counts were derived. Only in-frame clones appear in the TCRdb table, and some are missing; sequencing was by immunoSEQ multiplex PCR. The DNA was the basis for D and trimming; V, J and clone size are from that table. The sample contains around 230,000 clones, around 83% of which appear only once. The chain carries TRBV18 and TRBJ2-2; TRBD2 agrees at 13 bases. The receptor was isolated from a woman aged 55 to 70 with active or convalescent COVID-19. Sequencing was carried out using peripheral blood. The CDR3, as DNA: TGTGCCAGCTCACTCCGGGGACTAGCGGGGACCAACACCGGGGAGCTGTTTTTT. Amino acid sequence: CASSLRGLAGTNTGELFF.